The 13 T cell receptor beta chains presented below share a single source sample, sequenced in a study of blood T cells in healthy people across ages (dated by TCRdb to between 2014 and 2017). Libraries were constructed by 5' RACE. Sequencing was performed on an Illumina HiSeq 2500. The second PCR ran for roughly 7 to 11 cycles and used a J-beta primer mix along with a sample-barcoded 5' primer. TCRdb's own reprocessing of the public reads used fastp at Q25 and MiXCR and kept productive beta chains. Records with the same CDR3 protein are collapsed into one entry carrying the most frequent genes and DNA. Present in this sample are around 1,700,000 distinct CDR3 sequences, 28% of which were seen just once. Of the sample, roughly 8.2% falls within the top ten clones. Input material: blood. The source of these receptors is a woman in her twenties or thirties in good health.

This clonotype was seen a handful of times. This chain uses TRBV7-9 with TRBJ1-2, with 7 positions matching TRBD1. With 4 bases clipped from V and 7 bases from J, the junction kept 12 bases outside the gene matches. The CDR3 runs to 15 residues. Germline CDR1 SEHNR, CDR2 FQNEAQ (reference sequence). The CDR3 DNA sequence: TGTGCCAGCAGCTCCGAACTGACAGGGAAGGTTGGCTACACCTTC. It encodes CASSSELTGKVGYTF.

A note on this clonotype: This may stem from a read error, because a much larger clone lies one nucleotide away. The V gene is TRBV29-1, the J gene TRBJ2-1, with 9 bases that match TRBD2. The germline gives CDR1 SQVTM, CDR2 ANQGSEA. The CDR3 loop spans 15 amino acids. The V and J ends lost 3 bases and 7 bases, in that order; junction bases with no gene match: 10. The CDR3 DNA reads TGCAGCGTTGAGATAGCGGGAGTGTCGTGGAATGAGCAGTTCTTC. It encodes CSVEIAGVSWNEQFF.

A remark on this clonotype: The junction shows a germline mismatch at one end, possibly a read error. CDR3 coding DNA: TGTGCCTGCAGCAAAAATAGCGGGGGCCCCGAAAGGGAGCAGTTCTTC. Translation: CACSKNSGGPEREQFF. V gene TRBV11-2 combines with J gene TRBJ2-1; 9 bases align to TRBD2. Germline V CDR1 and CDR2: SGHAT, FQNNGV. This CDR3 is 16 amino acids long.

V usage is TRBV4-3 and J usage is TRBJ2-5, with D perhaps given as TRBD1 or TRBD2 (5 bases each). Germline V gene sequence: CDR1 LGHNA, CDR2 YSLEER. Trimming pared 4 bases from V and 1 base from J, leaving 19 bases between. This CDR3 comprises 17 residues. CDR3 sequence reads: CASSRSRGGVTQETQYF. The CDR3 bases are TGCGCCAGCAGCCGCTCGAGGGGTGGGGTAACCCAAGAGACCCAGTACTTC.

The chain is built from TRBV12-3 or TRBV12-4 and TRBJ2-1; 10 bases are shared with TRBD2. With 6 bases clipped from V and 6 bases from J, the junction kept 8 bases outside the gene matches. The CDR3 is 15 residues long. In DNA form, the CDR3 reads TGTGCCAGCAGCAATTGGACTAGCGGCGTCAATGAGCAGTTCTTC. It translates to CASSNWTSGVNEQFF.

The chain uses TRBV12-3 or TRBV12-4 and TRBJ1-5; no clear D gene. The germline V and J ends were trimmed by 6 bases and 1 base, with 13 bases remaining between them. The CDR3 is 15 residues long. The CDR3 bases are TGTGCCAGCAGCTCCCCAACGGAAAGCAATCAGCCCCAGCATTTT. Its protein product is CASSSPTESNQPQHF.

V gene TRBV18 combines with J gene TRBJ1-1; 7 bases line up with TRBD1. J gave up 1 base and V 6 bases, and 8 bases lay outside the gene matches. The CDR3 runs to 15 residues. The V gene's germline CDR1 is KGHSH and CDR2 LQKENI. The CDR3 region has the DNA TGTGCCAGCTCTCCAACGACAGGGAGGAACACTGAAGCTTTCTTT. Its translation: CASSPTTGRNTEAFF.

This rearrangement joins TRBV4-3 to TRBJ2-3, with a weak D call TRBD2 (5 bases). Germline lookup yields CDR1 LGHNA and CDR2 YSLEER. The germline V and J ends were trimmed by 0 bases and 6 bases, with 16 bases remaining between them. This CDR3 is 16 amino acids long. In nucleotides, the CDR3 is TGCGCCAGCAGCCAAGATTGGGTGGGAGTTCGGGATACGCAGTATTTT. Amino acid sequence: CASSQDWVGVRDTQYF.

This clonotype was observed a single time. Being one base from a much bigger clone, this may be a read error. The gene calls are TRBV12-3 or TRBV12-4 and TRBJ2-5; D may be TRBD1 (6 bases). The CDR3 covers 14 residues. The CDR3 DNA sequence: TGTGCCAGCACAGGACAGAATAACCAAGAGATCCAGTACTTC. This sequence encodes CASTGQNNQEIQYF.

As to this clonotype: A much larger clone is a single base away; this may be a read error. The chain has TRBV29-1 and TRBJ2-3; tentatively, D is TRBD1 or TRBD2 (5 bases each). This CDR3 is 15 amino acids long. In germline, CDR1 is SQVTM, CDR2 ANQGSEA. The CDR3 spells CSVGYGYRDEDAQYF. CDR3 nucleotide sequence: TGCAGCGTTGGGTATGGATATAGGGACGAAGATGCGCAGTATTTT.

V and J are TRBV29-1 and TRBJ2-7; no firm D call. V lost 2 bases and J lost 0, with 14 bases in between. The length of the CDR3 is 15 residues. Germline values: CDR1 SQVTM, CDR2 ANQGSEA. The CDR3 nucleotides are TGCAGCGTTGAAATGATACGCAGAGGCTCCTACGAGCAGTACTTC. This translates into CSVEMIRRGSYEQYF.

The chain combines TRBV29-1 with TRBJ2-1; D might be TRBD1 (5 bases). This CDR3 contains 14 residues. V was shortened by 3 bases and J by 4 bases, with 13 bases between the two germline ends. Germline assignment: CDR1 SQVTM and CDR2 ANQGSEA. CDR3 in amino acids: CSVDRAVLYNEQFF. The DNA of the CDR3 is TGCAGCGTTGACAGGGCAGTTTTATACAATGAGCAGTTCTTC.

There are many counts of this clonotype. This chain uses TRBV4-1 with TRBJ1-2, with D perhaps TRBD1 (5 bases). The CDR3 spans 12 residues. Germline V CDR1 and CDR2: MGHRA, YSYEKL. V was pared by 7 bases and J by 1 base, with 7 bases between. CDR3 nucleotide sequence: TGCGCCAGCACAGGGTTTAACTATGGCTACACCTTC. Translated: CASTGFNYGYTF.